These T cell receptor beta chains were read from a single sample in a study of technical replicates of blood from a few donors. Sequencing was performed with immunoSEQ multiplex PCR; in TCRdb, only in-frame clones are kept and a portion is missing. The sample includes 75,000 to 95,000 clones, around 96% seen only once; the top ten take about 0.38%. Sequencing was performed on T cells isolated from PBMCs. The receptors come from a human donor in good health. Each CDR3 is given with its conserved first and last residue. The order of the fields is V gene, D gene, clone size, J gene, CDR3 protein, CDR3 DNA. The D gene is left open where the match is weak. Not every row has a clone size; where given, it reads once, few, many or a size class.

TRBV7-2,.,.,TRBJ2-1,CASSLAASRGPYNEQFF,TGTGCCAGCAGCTTAGCCGCCAGTCGCGGCCCCTACAATGAGCAGTTCTTC
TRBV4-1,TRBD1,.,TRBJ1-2,CASSRDRDNYGYTF,TGCGCCAGCAGCCGGGACAGGGACAACTATGGCTACACCTTC
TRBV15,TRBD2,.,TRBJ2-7,CATGSGTSSYEQYF,TGTGCCACCGGCTCGGGGACTAGCAGCTACGAGCAGTACTTC
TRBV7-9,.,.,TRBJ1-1,CASSLAAGKITEAFF,TGTGCCAGCAGCTTAGCGGCGGGGAAAATCACTGAAGCTTTCTTT
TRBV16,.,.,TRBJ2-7,CASSPYGAYEQYF,TGTGCCAGCAGCCCTTACGGGGCCTACGAGCAGTACTTC
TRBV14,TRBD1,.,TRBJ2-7,CASSLTGGSYEQYF,TGTGCCAGCAGCCTTACAGGGGGCAGTTACGAGCAGTACTTC
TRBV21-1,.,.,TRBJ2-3,CASSIRTTSSTQYF,TGTGCCAGCAGCATCCGGACAACCTCTTCCACGCAGTATTTT
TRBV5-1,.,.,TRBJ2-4,CASSFRGGVDIQYF,TGCGCCAGCAGCTTTAGGGGAGGAGTGGACATTCAGTACTTC
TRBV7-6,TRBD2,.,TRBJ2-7,CASSPELAGANYEQYF,TGTGCCAGCAGCCCCGAGCTAGCGGGAGCAAACTACGAGCAGTACTTC
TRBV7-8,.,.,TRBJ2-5,CASSLVRETQYF,TGTGCCAGCAGCTTAGTTCGTGAGACCCAGTACTTC
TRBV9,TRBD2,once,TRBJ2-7,CASSVSASGRESGEQYF,TGTGCCAGCAGCGTTTCTGCTAGCGGGAGAGAATCGGGGGAGCAGTACTTC
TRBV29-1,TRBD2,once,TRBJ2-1,CSVEEGLAPAYNEQFF,TGCAGCGTTGAAGAAGGACTAGCCCCAGCCTACAATGAGCAGTTCTTC
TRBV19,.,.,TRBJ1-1,CASSTPFGVNTEAFF,TGTGCCAGTAGTACCCCATTCGGGGTGAACACTGAAGCTTTCTTT
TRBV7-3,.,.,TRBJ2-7,CASSLTGAFEQYF,TGTGCCAGCAGCTTAACAGGGGCTTTTGAGCAGTACTTC
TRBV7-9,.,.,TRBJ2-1,CASSWGGLNEQFF,TGTGCCAGCAGCTGGGGAGGTTTAAATGAGCAGTTCTTC
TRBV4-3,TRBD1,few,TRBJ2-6,CASSQEGTGTGANVLTF,TGCGCCAGCAGCCAAGAAGGGACAGGCACTGGGGCCAACGTCCTGACTTTC
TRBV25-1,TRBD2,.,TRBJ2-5,CASSGLAGGETQYF,TGTGCCAGCAGTGGGTTAGCGGGTGGCGAGACCCAGTACTTC
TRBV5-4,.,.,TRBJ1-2,CASSLVDFPYGYTF,TGTGCCAGCAGCTTAGTGGACTTTCCTTATGGCTACACCTTC
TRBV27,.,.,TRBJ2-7,CASSFGGVGRFYYEQYF,TGTGCCAGCAGTTTTGGTGGGGTGGGGAGGTTTTACTACGAGCAGTACTTC
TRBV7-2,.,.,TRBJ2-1,CASSPGGSGGDEQFF,TGTGCCAGCAGCCCAGGGGGTAGCGGCGGGGATGAGCAGTTCTTC
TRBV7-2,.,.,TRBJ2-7,CASSLRGSYEQYF,TGTGCCAGCAGCTTAAGGGGATCCTACGAGCAGTACTTC
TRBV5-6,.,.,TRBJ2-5,CASSFATGTHQETQYF,TGTGCCAGCAGCTTTGCCACGGGGACTCATCAAGAGACCCAGTACTTC
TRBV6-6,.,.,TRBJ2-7,CASIALSSYEQYF,TGTGCCAGCATCGCTCTGAGTTCCTACGAGCAGTACTTC
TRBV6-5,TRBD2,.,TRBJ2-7,CASSSRERELTYEQYF,TGTGCCAGCAGTTCCCGGGAGCGGGAGCTAACCTACGAGCAGTACTTC
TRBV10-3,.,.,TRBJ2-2,CAISEYSGASTGELFF,TGTGCCATCAGTGAGTATTCAGGGGCGAGCACCGGGGAGCTGTTTTTT
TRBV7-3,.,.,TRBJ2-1,CASSLNGGVEQFF,TGTGCCAGCAGCTTGAACGGGGGAGTAGAGCAGTTCTTC
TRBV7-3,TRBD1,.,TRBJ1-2,CASSPPGQSYGYTF,TGTGCCAGCAGCCCTCCGGGACAGAGCTATGGCTACACCTTC
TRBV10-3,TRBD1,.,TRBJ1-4,CAISQGAINEKLFF,TGTGCCATTAGTCAGGGGGCGATTAACGAAAAACTGTTTTTT
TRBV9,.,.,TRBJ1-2,CASSVGIGGSYGYTF,TGTGCCAGCAGCGTAGGAATCGGTGGGAGCTATGGCTACACCTTC